This record covers a single T cell receptor (beta chain). The antigen is not known. TCRdb re-derived calls from the 5' RACE reads in MiXCR, one entry per CDR3 protein. Of 46,000 or so distinct CDR3 sequences listed, roughly 22% are singletons. This CDR3 is built from 14 residues. V was pared by 6 bases and J by 8 bases, with 10 bases of the junction left unmatched. Germline loops: CDR1 SGHVS, CDR2 FQNEAQ. Treg sorting used a CD4+CD25+CD127-/low gate. Study-wide results and caveats: Tumor Treg TCRs overlapped most with tumor naive CD4+ cells.

The chain has TRBV7-8 and TRBJ2-1, with 7 positions matching TRBD1. This receptor was taken from a female donor with breast cancer. Material: Tregs sorted from a lymph node. The CDR3 loop reads CASRPGTENYEQFF. The CDR3 DNA reads TGTGCCAGCAGACCCGGGACAGAAAACTATGAGCAGTTCTTC.